The rows below give T cell receptor beta chains drawn from one sample of a study of T cells after yellow fever vaccination. TCRdb redid the calling of the 5' RACE reads with MiXCR, one entry per CDR3 protein. The sample includes under 550,000 distinct CDR3 sequences, 21% seen only once; the top ten take about a sixth. This material consisted of PBMCs, taken less than 25 days after the first yellow fever vaccination. These receptors originate from a young man who received the YFV17D yellow fever vaccine. CDR3s include the opening cysteine and the closing phenylalanine or tryptophan. A D gene is named only where the DNA matches it firmly.

J | V | D | CDR3
TRBJ1-2 | TRBV7-9 | NA | CASTLRGENYGYTF
TRBJ1-1 | TRBV12-3/TRBV12-4 | NA | CASKYREGAFF
TRBJ2-7 | TRBV7-9 | NA | CASSPLSQIYEQYF
TRBJ1-2 | TRBV6-5 | NA | CASSYEGGGRRASLYGYTF
TRBJ2-7 | TRBV6-2/TRBV6-3 | TRBD2 | CASRTSAYEQYF
TRBJ2-3 | TRBV5-1 | NA | CASSYAGMDTQYF
TRBJ2-5 | TRBV7-6 | TRBD1 | CASSSTGQGGQETQYF
TRBJ2-6 | TRBV1 | NA | CTSSQDWGQRLRKANVLTF
TRBJ2-3 | TRBV4-3 | NA | CASSTLPGLHTREQYF
TRBJ2-4 | TRBV2 | NA | CATPSGTAGIQYF
TRBJ2-1 | TRBV12-3/TRBV12-4 | NA | CASSLGSGQFF
TRBJ2-6 | TRBV6-2/TRBV6-3 | NA | CASISTPGRGSGANVLTF
TRBJ1-1 | TRBV5-4 | NA | CASSFGWSNTEAFF
TRBJ2-7 | TRBV6-5 | TRBD2 | CASSYVAGDYEQYF
TRBJ1-4 | TRBV4-2 | NA | CASSQDVVRQEKLFF
TRBJ2-5 | TRBV11-2 | TRBD2 | CASSSGLARETQYF
TRBJ1-2 | TRBV7-6 | NA | CASSPQVNYGYTF
TRBJ2-4 | TRBV6-2/TRBV6-3 | NA | CASSPPHNIQYF
TRBJ1-6 | TRBV4-1 | NA | CATRFFAGSSLNSPLHF
TRBJ2-1 | TRBV4-2 | TRBD2 | CASSPRQAGDNEQFF
TRBJ1-6 | TRBV4-3 | NA | CASSSAGGRLYNSPLHF
TRBJ2-5 | TRBV6-6 | NA | CASTTGRETQYF
TRBJ1-1 | TRBV6-6 | NA | CASSPLMNTEAFF
TRBJ1-2 | TRBV2 | NA | CASTPTQTANYGYTF
TRBJ2-1 | TRBV2 | NA | CASTPTGDNEQFF
TRBJ2-5 | TRBV29-1 | NA | CSVAPGETQYF
TRBJ2-3 | TRBV6-5 | TRBD2 | CASSYSKSGGRVTDTQYF
TRBJ2-5 | TRBV10-3 | TRBD2 | CAITAGGETQYF
TRBJ1-3 | TRBV3-1 | NA | CASSQEGPNTIYF
TRBJ1-1 | TRBV27 | TRBD1 | CASMGQGYTEAFF
TRBJ2-2 | TRBV11-1 | TRBD2 | CASSQAGLNTGELFF
TRBJ1-5 | TRBV3-1 | NA | CTFSFKVVGSVAQHF
TRBJ2-5 | TRBV5-1 | TRBD2 | CASSSQRGIEETQYF
TRBJ2-7 | TRBV5-5 | NA | CASGLGGLDEQYF
TRBJ2-7 | TRBV7-9 | NA | CASSLLLMGAYEQYF
TRBJ1-6 | TRBV10-3 | TRBD1 | CAIRDPGGDRGNSPLHF
TRBJ2-1 | TRBV7-2 | NA | CASTIPRGFYNEQFF
TRBJ1-2 | TRBV20-1 | TRBD1 | CSAPTGSDYGYTF
TRBJ2-4 | TRBV7-9 | TRBD1 | CASSPQGAKNIQYF
TRBJ1-1 | TRBV4-3 | TRBD1 | CASSQDLTGGNTEAFF
TRBJ1-1 | TRBV5-1 | NA | CASRVNDVVTEAFF
TRBJ2-2 | TRBV6-4 | NA | CASSEFSGVNTGELFF
TRBJ2-5 | TRBV20-1 | TRBD2 | CGTATSGGAWETQYF
TRBJ2-1 | TRBV5-1 | NA | CASSLGSGILYNEQFF
TRBJ2-7 | TRBV7-2 | TRBD1 | CASSQTGQATYEQYF
TRBJ1-5 | TRBV4-1 | NA | CASSQDSGRNQPQHF
TRBJ2-3 | TRBV6-1 | NA | CASSLHGLGGTDTQYF
TRBJ2-2 | TRBV28 | NA | CASGRNTGELFF
TRBJ2-1 | TRBV24-1 | NA | CATSGSEEGANIGNEQFF
TRBJ2-2 | TRBV5-1 | NA | CASSAGPMSTGELFF
TRBJ2-1 | TRBV7-2 | TRBD1 | CASRPGQGEYNEQFF
TRBJ2-3 | TRBV20-1 | TRBD1 | CSAKGTADTQYF
TRBJ1-5 | TRBV19 | TRBD1 | CASSTRQGRASQPQHF